This is a list of T cell receptor beta chains from one sample in a study of blood T cell repertoires in COVID-19. Using immunoSEQ multiplex PCR, the repertoire was profiled, and TCRdb retains in-frame clones only, with some absent. The sample has 150,000 to 200,000 clones, 85% to 90% seen once. Sequencing was done on a sample of peripheral blood. These TCRs come from a woman aged 60-75 years with COVID-19, enrolled during active disease. Each CDR3 is given with its conserved first and last residue. Fields, in order: V gene, J gene, CDR3 length, clone size, D gene, CDR3 protein, CDR3 DNA. D genes are given only for firm matches. Where a row states a size, it is once, few, many or the class of an expanded clone; other rows omit it.

TRBV7-3	TRBJ2-1	14	many	-	CASSLTQEYNEQFF	TGTGCCAGCAGCTTAACACAGGAGTACAATGAGCAGTTCTTC
TRBV6-5	TRBJ2-1	16	-	-	CASSSAGIPSYNEQFF	TGTGCCAGCAGTTCAGCCGGGATTCCCTCCTACAATGAGCAGTTCTTC
TRBV21-1	TRBJ1-6	16	-	-	CASSPPGRRTNSPLHF	TGTGCCAGCAGCCCCCCGGGGAGGAGAACTAATTCACCCCTCCACTTT
TRBV6-5	TRBJ1-1	13	-	-	CASSYYEGTEAFF	TGTGCCAGCAGTTACTATGAGGGCACTGAAGCTTTCTTT
TRBV5-6	TRBJ2-1	15	-	TRBD1	CASSRRLQGRDEQFF	TGTGCCAGCAGCCGTAGGCTACAGGGGCGCGATGAGCAGTTCTTC
TRBV5-1	TRBJ2-7	15	-	-	CASSLDTGNLYEQYF	TGCGCCAGCAGCTTGGATACAGGTAACCTCTACGAGCAGTACTTC
TRBV5-5	TRBJ1-4	14	-	TRBD1	CASSPRQGSEKLFF	TGTGCCAGCAGCCCCAGACAGGGGAGCGAAAAACTGTTTTTT
TRBV7-9	TRBJ1-1	13	once	-	CASIVDSRDDAFF	TGTGCCAGTATCGTGGACAGCCGTGACGACGCTTTCTTT
TRBV6-5	TRBJ2-7	14	many	-	CASSLASIGDEQYF	TGTGCCAGCAGTTTAGCCTCTATAGGTGACGAGCAGTACTTC
TRBV27	TRBJ1-5	16	-	TRBD1	CASSPRDRGDNQPQHF	TGTGCCAGCAGTCCTCGGGACAGGGGGGACAATCAGCCCCAGCATTTT
TRBV2	TRBJ2-2	14	-	-	CASTPDRGTGELFF	TGTGCCAGCACCCCAGATAGGGGGACCGGGGAGCTGTTTTTT
TRBV2	TRBJ2-1	16	once	-	CASSEARGNLYNEQFF	TGTGCCAGCAGTGAAGCGCGCGGGAACCTATACAATGAGCAGTTCTTC
TRBV11-3	TRBJ2-7	15	-	TRBD1	CASSPRTGGVYEQYF	TGTGCCAGCAGCCCACGGACAGGGGGCGTCTACGAGCAGTACTTC
TRBV30	TRBJ1-3	12	-	-	CAWSVGGNTIYF	TGTGCCTGGAGTGTTGGCGGAAACACCATATATTTT
TRBV21-1	TRBJ1-5	18	-	-	CASSTYGWDNLSNQPQHF	TGTGCCAGCAGCACCTACGGGTGGGACAATCTTAGCAATCAGCCCCAGCATTTT
TRBV4-1	TRBJ1-3	20	-	TRBD1	CASSQGVVGGGLRSGNTIYF	TGCGCCAGCAGCCAGGGGGTAGTAGGGGGCGGACTGAGGTCTGGAAACACCATATATTTT
TRBV24-1	TRBJ2-2	14	-	-	CATSDSGLPGELFF	TGTGCCACCAGTGACTCGGGACTCCCCGGGGAGCTGTTTTTT
TRBV7-9	TRBJ1-6	16	once	TRBD1	CASRPSGTAYNSPLHF	TGTGCCAGCAGACCATCCGGGACAGCCTATAATTCACCCCTCCACTTT
TRBV7-2	TRBJ1-1	14	-	TRBD1	CASSSMTGGTEAFF	TGTGCCAGCAGCTCTATGACAGGGGGAACTGAAGCTTTCTTT
TRBV4-2	TRBJ1-4	15	-	-	CASSPDWSTNEKLFF	TGTGCCAGCAGCCCCGACTGGTCAACTAATGAAAAACTGTTTTTT
TRBV28	TRBJ2-1	14	-	TRBD2	CASSGVLADNEQFF	TGTGCCAGCAGTGGGGTTCTAGCGGACAATGAGCAGTTCTTC
TRBV9	TRBJ2-1	16	-	TRBD2	CASSVGLAGVLNEQFF	TGTGCCAGCAGCGTCGGACTAGCGGGAGTACTCAATGAGCAGTTCTTC
TRBV7-2	TRBJ2-1	14	-	TRBD2	CASTREAGYNEQFF	TGTGCCAGCACCCGGGAAGCGGGGTACAATGAGCAGTTCTTC
TRBV20-1	TRBJ2-7	11	-	TRBD2	CSHSGMDEQYF	TGCAGTCATAGCGGGATGGACGAGCAGTACTTC
TRBV21-1	TRBJ1-5	16	once	-	CASSKIRRTGGQPQHF	TGTGCCAGCAGCAAAATTAGGCGGACAGGGGGTCAGCCCCAGCATTTT
TRBV12-5	TRBJ2-1	15	-	-	CASGSAGVSYNEQFF	TGTGCTAGTGGGTCCGCAGGGGTCTCCTACAATGAGCAGTTCTTC
TRBV6-4	TRBJ2-2	13	-	TRBD1	CASSNRGSRELFF	TGTGCCAGCAGTAACAGGGGAAGCCGGGAGCTGTTTTTT
TRBV6-1	TRBJ2-3	16	once	TRBD2	CASSELGGSGTDTQYF	TGTGCCAGCAGTGAATTGGGCGGGAGTGGTACAGATACGCAGTATTTT
TRBV6-4	TRBJ2-3	12	-	-	CASSRSGDTQYF	TGTGCCAGCAGTAGGAGCGGAGATACGCAGTATTTT
TRBV6-5	TRBJ1-3	15	-	-	CASSFRQTSGNTIYF	TGTGCCAGCAGTTTCCGACAGACCTCTGGAAACACCATATATTTT
TRBV10-3	TRBJ1-3	15	-	-	CASTVQGSGGNTIYF	TGTGCCTCCACCGTCCAGGGGTCCGGTGGAAACACCATATATTTT
TRBV28	TRBJ2-7	14	-	-	CASSGGWRVNEQYF	TGTGCCAGCAGTGGGGGGTGGAGGGTCAACGAGCAGTACTTC
TRBV28	TRBJ2-5	14	-	TRBD2	CASTERVAGETQYF	TGTGCCAGCACGGAGCGGGTAGCGGGAGAGACCCAGTACTTC
TRBV11-2	TRBJ2-1	15	few	TRBD2	CASSPRTSGRYEQFF	TGTGCCAGCAGCCCAAGGACTAGCGGGAGGTATGAGCAGTTCTTC
TRBV7-9	TRBJ1-1	14	-	-	CASSHPFGHTEAFF	TGTGCCAGCAGCCACCCGTTTGGGCACACTGAAGCTTTCTTT
TRBV9	TRBJ1-3	16	-	TRBD1	CASSFGQADSGNTIYF	TGTGCCAGCAGCTTCGGACAGGCGGACTCTGGAAACACCATATATTTT
TRBV7-6	TRBJ2-7	13	once	-	CASSLATGYEQYF	TGTGCCAGCAGCTTAGCCACAGGCTACGAGCAGTACTTC
TRBV28	TRBJ1-5	16	-	TRBD1	CASSPRQGWDNQPQHF	TGTGCCAGCAGTCCCCGACAGGGGTGGGACAATCAGCCCCAGCATTTT
TRBV6-5	TRBJ2-7	13	-	-	CASSYSRLYEQYF	TGTGCCAGCAGTTACTCCCGACTCTACGAGCAGTACTTC
TRBV28	TRBJ2-7	19	once	TRBD2	CASSLFLPSGRAYSYEQYF	TGTGCCAGCAGTTTATTTCTCCCTAGCGGGAGGGCGTACTCCTACGAGCAGTACTTC
TRBV19	TRBJ2-7	13	-	-	CASSPSVPYEQYF	TGTGCCAGTAGTCCCTCCGTCCCCTACGAGCAGTACTTC
TRBV30	TRBJ2-7	13	-	-	CAWSAGMLHEQYF	TGTGCCTGGTCGGCGGGAATGCTCCACGAGCAGTACTTC
TRBV19	TRBJ2-7	12	-	-	CASSTLRGEQYF	TGTGCCAGTAGTACCCTACGGGGCGAGCAGTACTTC
TRBV6-5	TRBJ2-2	15	-	-	CASRGVRTNTGELFF	TGTGCCAGCAGAGGTGTTAGGACAAACACCGGGGAGCTGTTTTTT
TRBV7-2	TRBJ2-1	16	-	TRBD2	CASSPRTSVLYNEQFF	TGTGCCAGCAGCCCACGGACTAGCGTACTCTACAATGAGCAGTTCTTC
TRBV28	TRBJ1-2	15	few	-	CASRIPQGVDYGYTF	TGTGCCAGCAGAATACCACAGGGCGTAGACTATGGCTACACCTTC
TRBV15	TRBJ2-7	16	once	TRBD2	CATSRDRASGFYEQYF	TGTGCCACCAGCAGAGATAGGGCTAGCGGTTTCTACGAGCAGTACTTC
TRBV5-4	TRBJ2-1	16	-	-	CASSRPDKPNGDEQFF	TGTGCCAGCAGCCGACCAGACAAACCTAACGGGGATGAGCAGTTCTTC
TRBV24-1	TRBJ2-5	16	few	TRBD1	CATSDYGQGGKETQYF	TGTGCCACCAGTGATTATGGACAGGGAGGAAAAGAGACCCAGTACTTC
TRBV5-6	TRBJ1-4	13	-	TRBD1	CASSRGTGEKLFF	TGTGCCAGCAGCCGCGGGACAGGGGAAAAACTGTTTTTT
TRBV25-1	TRBJ1-5	14	-	TRBD1	CASSDHRGFQPQHF	TGTGCCAGCAGTGATCACAGGGGTTTTCAGCCCCAGCATTTT
TRBV4-1	TRBJ2-5	17	-	TRBD2	CASSPLPGLAGGSTQYF	TGCGCCAGCAGCCCCCTACCGGGACTAGCGGGAGGGTCGACCCAGTACTTC
TRBV30	TRBJ1-2	13	-	TRBD1	CAWNTGANYGYTF	TGTGCCTGGAATACAGGGGCTAACTATGGCTACACCTTC
TRBV19	TRBJ2-7	15	-	TRBD1	CASSIPGQGRYEQYF	TGTGCCAGTAGTATCCCGGGACAGGGCCGGTACGAGCAGTACTTC